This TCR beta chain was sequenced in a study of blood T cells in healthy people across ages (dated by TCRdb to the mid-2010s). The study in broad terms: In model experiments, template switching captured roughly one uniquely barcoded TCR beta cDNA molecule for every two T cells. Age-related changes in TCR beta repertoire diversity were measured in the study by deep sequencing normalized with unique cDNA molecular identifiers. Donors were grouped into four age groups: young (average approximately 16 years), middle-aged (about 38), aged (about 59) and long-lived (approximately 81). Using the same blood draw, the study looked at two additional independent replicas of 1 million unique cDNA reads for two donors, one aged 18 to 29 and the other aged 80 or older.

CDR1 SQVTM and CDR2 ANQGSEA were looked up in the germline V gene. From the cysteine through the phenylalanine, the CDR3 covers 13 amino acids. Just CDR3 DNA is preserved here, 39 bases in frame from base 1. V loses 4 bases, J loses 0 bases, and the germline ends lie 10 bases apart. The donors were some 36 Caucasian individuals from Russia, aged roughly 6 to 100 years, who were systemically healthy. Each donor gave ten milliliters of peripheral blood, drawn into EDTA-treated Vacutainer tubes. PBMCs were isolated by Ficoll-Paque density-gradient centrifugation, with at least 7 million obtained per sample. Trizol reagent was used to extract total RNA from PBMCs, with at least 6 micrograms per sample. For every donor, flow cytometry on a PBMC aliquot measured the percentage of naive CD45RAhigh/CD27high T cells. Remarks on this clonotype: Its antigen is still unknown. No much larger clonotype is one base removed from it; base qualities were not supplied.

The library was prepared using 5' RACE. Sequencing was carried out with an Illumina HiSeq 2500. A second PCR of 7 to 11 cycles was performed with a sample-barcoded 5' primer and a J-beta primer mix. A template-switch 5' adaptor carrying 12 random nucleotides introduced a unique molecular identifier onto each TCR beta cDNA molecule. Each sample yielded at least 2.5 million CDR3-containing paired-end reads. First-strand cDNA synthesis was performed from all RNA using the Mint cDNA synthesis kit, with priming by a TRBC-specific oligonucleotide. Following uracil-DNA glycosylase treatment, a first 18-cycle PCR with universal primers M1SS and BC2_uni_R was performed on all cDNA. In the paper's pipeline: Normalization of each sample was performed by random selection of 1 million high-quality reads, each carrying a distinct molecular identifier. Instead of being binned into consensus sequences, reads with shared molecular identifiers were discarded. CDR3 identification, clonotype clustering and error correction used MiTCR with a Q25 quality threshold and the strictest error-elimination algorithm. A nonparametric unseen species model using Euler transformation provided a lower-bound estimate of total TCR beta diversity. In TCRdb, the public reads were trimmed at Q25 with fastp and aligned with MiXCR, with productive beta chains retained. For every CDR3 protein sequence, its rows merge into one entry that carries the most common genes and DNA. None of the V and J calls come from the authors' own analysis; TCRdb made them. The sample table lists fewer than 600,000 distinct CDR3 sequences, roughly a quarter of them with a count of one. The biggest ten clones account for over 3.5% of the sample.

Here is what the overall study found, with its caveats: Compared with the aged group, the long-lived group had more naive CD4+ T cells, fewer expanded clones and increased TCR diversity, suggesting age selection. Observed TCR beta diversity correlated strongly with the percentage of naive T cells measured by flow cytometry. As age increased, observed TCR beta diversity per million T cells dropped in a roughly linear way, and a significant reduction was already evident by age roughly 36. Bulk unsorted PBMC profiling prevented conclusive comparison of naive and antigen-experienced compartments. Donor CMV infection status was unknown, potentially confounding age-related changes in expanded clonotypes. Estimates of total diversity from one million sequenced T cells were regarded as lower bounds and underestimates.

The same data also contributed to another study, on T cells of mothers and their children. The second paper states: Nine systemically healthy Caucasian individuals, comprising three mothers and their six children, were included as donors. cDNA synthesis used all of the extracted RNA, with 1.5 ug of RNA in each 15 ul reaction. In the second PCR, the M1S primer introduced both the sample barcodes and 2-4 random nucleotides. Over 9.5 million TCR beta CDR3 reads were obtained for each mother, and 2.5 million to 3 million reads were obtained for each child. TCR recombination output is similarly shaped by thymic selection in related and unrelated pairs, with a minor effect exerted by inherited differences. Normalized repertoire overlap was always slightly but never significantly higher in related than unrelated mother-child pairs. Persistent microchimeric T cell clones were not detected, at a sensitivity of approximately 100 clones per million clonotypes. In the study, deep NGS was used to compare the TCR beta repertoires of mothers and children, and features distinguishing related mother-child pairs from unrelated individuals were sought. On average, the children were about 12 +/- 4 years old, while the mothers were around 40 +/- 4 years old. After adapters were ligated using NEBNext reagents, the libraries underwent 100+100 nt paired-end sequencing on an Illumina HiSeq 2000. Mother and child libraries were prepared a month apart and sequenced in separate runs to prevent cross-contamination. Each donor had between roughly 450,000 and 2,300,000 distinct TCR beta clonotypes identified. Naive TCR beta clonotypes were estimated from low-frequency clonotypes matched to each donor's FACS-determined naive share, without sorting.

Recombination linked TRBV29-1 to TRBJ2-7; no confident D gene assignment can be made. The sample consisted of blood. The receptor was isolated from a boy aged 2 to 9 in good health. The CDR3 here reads CSVVTGDSYEQYF. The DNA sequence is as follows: TGCAGCGTTGTTACTGGGGACTCCTACGAGCAGTACTTC.